The 21 T cell receptor beta chains below come from one sample, sequenced in a study of blood T cells in healthy people across ages (dated by TCRdb to 2015 to 2017). Library construction relied on 5' RACE. A second about 7 to 12 cycle PCR used a sample-barcoded 5' primer and a J-beta primer mix. Through fastp at Q25 and MiXCR, TCRdb rebuilt clones from the public reads, retaining in-frame beta chains. Here each entry gathers all rows of one CDR3 protein and keeps the most common genes and DNA. This sample has fewer than 2,000,000 distinct CDR3 sequences in its table, and about 39% of those were observed once. The top ten clones comprise 23% of the sample. The sequenced sample consisted of blood. These TCRs come from a human donor in good health.

The chain recombines TRBV2 with TRBJ1-1; D is ambiguous. The CDR3 length is 13 residues. Deletions cut 7 bases from V and 6 bases from J, with 15 bases between. CDR1 SNHLY and CDR2 FYNNEI come from the germline V gene. The CDR3 loop is CASTIYPRSEAFF. The CDR3 DNA reads as TGTGCCAGCACCATATACCCCAGGTCTGAAGCTTTCTTT.

The chain has TRBV28 and TRBJ2-7; possibly TRBD1 or TRBD2 for D (5 bases each). In germline, CDR1 is MDHEN, CDR2 SYDVKM. This CDR3 has 18 residues. The V end was cut by 2 bases, the J end by 6 bases, with 26 bases between. The CDR3 sequence is CASSLVGDLTSFHFEQYF. The CDR3 DNA reads TGTGCCAGCAGTTTAGTCGGGGACCTTACTTCCTTTCACTTCGAGCAGTACTTC.

The chain employs TRBV10-3 and TRBJ1-2; D not certain. V lost 0 bases and J lost 7, with 9 bases in between. The CDR3 runs to 13 residues. Germline loops: CDR1 ENHRY, CDR2 SYGVKD. CDR3 residues: CAISESIRRGYTF. CDR3 DNA: TGTGCCATCAGTGAGTCGATTCGTCGTGGCTACACCTTC.

There are a few counts of this clonotype. This chain links TRBV11-3 with TRBJ2-1; perhaps D is TRBD1 or TRBD2 (5 bases each). From germline, CDR1 is SGHNT and CDR2 YENEEA. The length of the CDR3 is 17 residues. V lost 1 base, J lost 0 bases, and 13 bases lay in between. CDR3 DNA: TGTGCCAGCAGCTTAGTAGGATGGGGGAGCTCCTACAATGAGCAGTTCTTC. Protein product: CASSLVGWGSSYNEQFF.

The genes are TRBV9 and TRBJ1-2, with unresolved D. Germline loops: CDR1 SGDLS, CDR2 YYNGEE. The CDR3 contains 15 residues. V was pared by 0 bases and J by 7 bases, with 16 bases between. CDR3 loop: CASSVATTRGTGYTF. The CDR3 region has the DNA TGTGCCAGCAGCGTAGCTACGACCAGAGGAACTGGCTACACCTTC.

In regard to this clonotype: One end of the junction does not line up with germline, which may come from a read error. The J gene is TRBJ2-1, the V gene TRBV29-1; 9 nucleotides line up with TRBD2. The germline gives CDR1 SQVTM, CDR2 ANQGSEA. This CDR3 region has 14 residues. CDR3 in amino acids: CTVRRGGYRDEQFF. The CDR3 bases are TGCACCGTTCGGCGGGGGGGCTATCGGGATGAGCAGTTCTTC.

This clonotype appeared a few times. This rearrangement joins TRBV20-1 to TRBJ2-3; D gene uncertain. CDR1 and CDR2 from the germline V gene are DFQATT and SNEGSKA (reference sequence). Trimming removed 5 bases at V and 2 bases at J, with 8 bases between. The CDR3 has 12 residues. The CDR3 sequence: CSAQAFTDTQYF. DNA of the CDR3: TGCAGTGCTCAGGCCTTCACAGATACGCAGTATTTT.

This clonotype was counted a few times. The V and J genes are TRBV28 and TRBJ1-2; tentatively, D is TRBD1 (5 bases). CDR3 length: 14 residues. V lost 7 bases, J lost 7 bases, and 19 bases lay in between. The germline V gene has CDR1 MDHEN and CDR2 SYDVKM. CDR3 amino acids: CASTSYLGVGGYTF. The DNA for the CDR3 is TGTGCCAGCACTTCTTACTTAGGGGTTGGTGGCTACACCTTC.

This clonotype was seen a handful of times. V gene TRBV7-9 combines with J gene TRBJ2-5, with 10 bases that match TRBD2. Trimming removed 4 bases from V and 11 bases from J; junction bases left unmatched: 13. The CDR3 covers 15 residues. The germline V gene encodes CDR1 SEHNR and CDR2 FQNEAQ (reference sequence). The CDR3 loop reads CASSSLAGVYNEQYF. The CDR3 DNA reads TGTGCCAGCAGCTCCCTAGCGGGGGTCTACAATGAGCAGTACTTC.

The chain is built from TRBV29-1 and TRBJ2-7; 11 bases map to TRBD1. In germline, CDR1 is SQVTM, CDR2 ANQGSEA. V dropped 0 bases and J dropped 3; count of bases not matched to a gene: 4. The CDR3 sequence is 15 residues long. Written as DNA, the CDR3 is TGCAGCGTTGAAGATAAGGGACAGGGGGGCTACGAGCAGTACTTC. This encodes CSVEDKGQGGYEQYF.

This clonotype was seen a few times. The chain combines TRBV5-1 with TRBJ1-6; tentatively, D is TRBD1 (6 bases). The CDR3 has 14 amino acids. V lost 3 bases, J lost 8 bases, and 12 bases lay in between. Germline V CDR1 and CDR2: SGHRS, YFSETQ. The CDR3, as DNA: TGCGCCAGCAGCTCGCAGGGGAGCGATTCACCCCTCCACTTT. Its translation: CASSSQGSDSPLHF. The full variable domain, completed using reference TRBV5-1 and TRBJ1-6, is KAGVTQTPRYLIKTRGQQVTLSCSPISGHRSVSWYQQTPGQGLQFLFEYFSETQRNKGNFPGRFSGRQFSNSRSEMNVSTLELGDSALYLCASSSQGSDSPLHFGNGTRLTVT.

In its sample, this clonotype was seen a few times. V and J are TRBV12-3 or TRBV12-4 and TRBJ2-1, with 7 bases aligning to TRBD2. V shed 6 bases, J shed 6 bases, and the junction held 11 bases outside the gene matches. The CDR3 length is 15 residues. The DNA of the CDR3 is TGTGCCAGCAGGGGGAAGACTAGCTTGGGCAATGAGCAGTTCTTC. It is translated as CASRGKTSLGNEQFF.

The V call is TRBV11-2, the J call TRBJ2-7, with D perhaps matching TRBD1 (6 bases). Trimming took 7 bases from V and 0 from J, leaving 22 bases between them. The germline V gene has CDR1 SGHAT and CDR2 FQNNGV. This CDR3 contains 17 residues. CDR3 loop: CASTSYKVTGPSYEQYF. CDR3 DNA: TGTGCCAGCACCTCTTATAAGGTGACAGGACCCTCCTACGAGCAGTACTTC.

The chain recombines TRBV11-1 with TRBJ2-3; D call uncertain. Germline-derived CDR1 and CDR2 are SGHAT and FQDESV (reference sequence). The CDR3 sequence is 15 residues long. Trimming left V 4 bases short and J 1 base short, with 12 bases between. The CDR3 DNA reads TGTGCCAGCAGCTCATTAGGCAGGCGCACAGATACGCAGTATTTT. Translated, it gives CASSSLGRRTDTQYF.

CDR3 sequence (DNA): TGTGCCAGCAGCCAAGGGACTAGCGGGGTTTTTTACGATGAGCAGTTCTTC. This sequence encodes CASSQGTSGVFYDEQFF. This sequence joins TRBV14 and TRBJ2-1, with 12 bases identical to TRBD2. Looked up from germline, CDR1 is SGHDN and CDR2 is FVKESK. With 1 base clipped from V and 8 bases from J, the junction kept 9 bases outside the gene matches. This CDR3 is 17 amino acids long.

With regard to this clonotype: At one end, the junction sequence differs from germline, possibly due to a read error. The chain joins TRBV6-6 to TRBJ1-6, with a possible D match to TRBD1 (6 bases). Germline V CDR1 and CDR2: MNHNY, SVGAGI (reference sequence). This CDR3 contains 14 residues. The CDR3 coding sequence is TGTGCCAGCAGTCGAGAGGGCAGGGGCTCACCCCGCCACTTT. Its protein product is CASSREGRGSPRHF.

J is TRBJ2-6 and V is TRBV6-5; no firm D call. Between the trimmed V and J ends, which lost 10 bases and 2 bases, there was a span of 18 bases. Germline CDR1 MNHEY, CDR2 SVGAGI. The CDR3 is made up of 16 amino acids. CDR3 sequence: CATLPGRQPGANVLTF. The CDR3 region has the DNA TGTGCCACCCTCCCTGGGCGGCAACCTGGGGCCAACGTCCTGACTTTC.

This clonotype was observed a few times. The chain carries TRBV5-4 and TRBJ2-5; 10 positions agree with TRBD2. J was trimmed by 3 bases and V by 5 bases; bases with no gene match: 4. The CDR3 has 14 amino acids. Germline assignment: CDR1 SGHNT and CDR2 YYREEE (reference sequence). The CDR3 sequence: CASSASGGEETQYF. The CDR3 DNA reads as TGTGCCAGCAGTGCGAGCGGGGGGGAAGAGACCCAGTACTTC. Full variable domain (outside the CDR3, taken from reference TRBV5-4 and TRBJ2-5): ETGVTQSPTHLIKTRGQQVTLRCSSQSGHNTVSWYQQALGQGPQFIFQYYREEENGRGNFPPRFSGLQFPNYSSELNVNALELDDSALYLCASSASGGEETQYFGPGTRLLVL.

This chain joins TRBV5-1 and TRBJ2-7, with TRBD2 as a possible D gene (5 bases). Germline values: CDR1 SGHRS, CDR2 YFSETQ. The CDR3 runs to 13 residues. Trimming removed 5 bases at V and 3 bases at J, with 12 bases between. The CDR3 is CASRPGINYEQYF. For the CDR3, the DNA is TGCGCCAGCAGACCGGGGATAAACTACGAGCAGTACTTC.

The chain employs TRBV29-1 and TRBJ1-2; D gene uncertain. The CDR3 covers 11 residues. Germline CDR1 SQVTM, CDR2 ANQGSEA. Trimming took off 6 bases at V and 8 bases at J, with 13 bases between the two ends. The CDR3 region is CSVGESDGYTF. The CDR3 DNA reads TGCAGCGTAGGAGAGTCGGACGGCTACACCTTC.

The table lists this clonotype with a count of one. The junction shows a germline mismatch at one end, possibly a read error. The chain employs TRBV7-2 and TRBJ2-3; 9 nucleotides align to TRBD2. Germline-derived CDR1 and CDR2 are SGHTA and FQGNSA. This CDR3 spans 17 amino acids. The chain's CDR3 is CASSRGGGLAGMDTKYF. In DNA form, the CDR3 reads TGTGCCAGCAGCCGCGGCGGGGGGCTAGCGGGGATGGATACGAAGTATTTT.